These 7 T cell receptor beta chains came from one sample sequenced in a study of T cells in Graves' hyperthyroidism and ophthalmopathy. The source material, RNA transcripts, was used to amplify TCR beta CDR3 regions. A set of HTBI primers served as the primers for a first-round RT-PCR of the TCR CDR3. TCRdb reprocessed the multiplex PCR reads with MiXCR, giving one entry per CDR3 protein. The data show hundreds of thousands of distinct CDR3 sequences, more than 30% seen once. Material: blood. The source of these receptors is a man between 18 and 35 years old with Graves' hyperthyroidism.

This chain uses TRBV5-1 with TRBJ2-5; 9 nucleotides agree with TRBD1. Germline V gene lookup returns CDR1 SGHRS and CDR2 YFSETQ. The junction had 9 bases not matched to a gene; V was cut back by 5 bases and J by 4 bases. The CDR3 consists of 15 residues. CDR3: CASSFSTQGAETQYF. Here the CDR3 DNA reads TGCGCCAGCAGTTTCAGCACACAGGGGGCAGAGACCCAGTACTTC.

The chain recombines TRBV14 with TRBJ1-1; D is unclear. The germline V and J ends were trimmed by 2 bases and 2 bases, with 6 bases remaining between them. The CDR3 spans 13 residues. The germline V gene encodes CDR1 SGHDN and CDR2 FVKESK. The CDR3 coding sequence is TGTGCCAGCAGCCAATTTCGAAACACTGAAGCTTTCTTT. Translation gives CASSQFRNTEAFF.

This clonotype was observed at least ten times. The chain joins TRBV29-1 to TRBJ2-7, with D possibly TRBD1 on 5 matching bases. The V and J ends lost 4 bases and 2 bases respectively, with 21 bases between them. The CDR3 loop spans 16 amino acids. Germline CDR1 reads SQVTM; CDR2 reads ANQGSEA. CDR3 region: CSVGPETGGPTYEQYF. The CDR3 bases are TGCAGCGTTGGGCCGGAAACAGGCGGCCCCACCTACGAGCAGTACTTC.

J is TRBJ1-1 and V is TRBV5-4; 7 bases fit TRBD1. The germline V gene has CDR1 SGHNT and CDR2 YYREEE (reference sequence). This CDR3 has 14 residues. V lost 3 bases and J lost 10; bases outside the gene matches: 12. The CDR3 DNA follows: TGTGCCAGCAGCTCCCGAAGACTTCAGGGGGGAGCTTTCTTT. Its protein product is CASSSRRLQGGAFF.

This sequence joins TRBV5-1 and TRBJ1-1; D gene unclear. CDR3 length equals 16 residues. Trimming cost V 4 bases and J 0 bases, with 16 bases left between them. Germline V gives CDR1 SGHRS, CDR2 YFSETQ. The CDR3 here is CASSQDARAVNTEAFF. The CDR3 DNA sequence: TGCGCCAGCAGCCAAGATGCCCGGGCGGTGAACACTGAAGCTTTCTTT.

This clonotype was picked up many times. The chain carries TRBV10-2 and TRBJ1-1, with TRBD1 as a possible D gene (5 bases). CDR1 is WSHSY and CDR2 is SAAADI in the germline V gene. V shed 7 bases and J shed 3 bases, with 9 bases lying between them. This CDR3 comprises 12 residues. The CDR3 loop reads CASNRGDTEAFF. The CDR3, as DNA: TGCGCCAGCAATCGGGGGGACACTGAAGCTTTCTTT.

The V and J genes are TRBV5-6 and TRBJ1-3; no clear D. Germline lookup yields CDR1 SGHDT and CDR2 YYEEEE. Trimming pared 0 bases from V and 8 bases from J, leaving 6 bases between. The CDR3 covers 12 residues. The CDR3 DNA is TGTGCCAGCAGCTTGGTGCGGGACACCATATATTTT. It yields the protein CASSLVRDTIYF.